One sample yielded the 9 T cell receptor beta chains listed below, sequenced in a study of metastatic and nonmetastatic thyroid tumors. TCRdb reanalyzed the PCR reads via MiXCR. Of 15,000 to 20,000 clones listed, roughly a quarter are singletons. None of the patients had undergone any treatment ahead of thyroid surgery. The source material was blood. All receptors come from a female donor with papillary thyroid cancer or a benign thyroid nodule (not recorded which). Some clones in this sample may be carry-over from other donors' samples.

Judged by abundance, this clone is medium-sized. This chain uses TRBV10-3 with TRBJ1-1; D gene uncertain. This CDR3 contains 14 residues. Germline V lookup: CDR1 ENHRY, CDR2 SYGVKD. V was cut by 1 base and J by 1 base, with 7 bases left in between. For the CDR3, the DNA is TGTGCCATCAGTGAGTTCGGGCCGAACACTGAAGCTTTCTTT. Protein sequence: CAISEFGPNTEAFF.

At least ten counts were recorded for this clone. The V and J genes are TRBV2 and TRBJ2-2; tentatively, D is TRBD1 (5 bases). Trimming pared 6 bases from V and 5 bases from J, leaving 10 bases between. The CDR3 spans 13 residues. Germline CDR1 is SNHLY and CDR2 is FYNNEI. CDR3 in DNA: TGTGCCAGCAGGCCCCAGGGAACCGGGGAGCTGTTTTTT. Protein sequence: CASRPQGTGELFF.

The chain combines TRBV30 with TRBJ1-1; 7 positions agree with TRBD1. The length of the CDR3 is 11 residues. The V and J ends lost 4 bases and 7 bases, in that order; junction bases with no gene match: 3. Germline V gene data show CDR1 as GTSNPN and CDR2 as SVGIG (reference sequence). CDR3: CAWTQGNEAFF. In DNA form, the CDR3 reads TGTGCCTGGACACAGGGGAATGAAGCTTTCTTT.

This clone was seen ten or more times. The V gene is TRBV27, the J gene TRBJ2-3; D is tentatively TRBD1 or TRBD2 (5 bases each). CDR1 MNHEY and CDR2 SMNVEV come from the germline V gene (reference sequence). CDR3 length: 12 amino acids. Trimming shortened V by 6 bases and J by 8 bases, and 12 bases separated the two germline ends. CDR3 nucleotide sequence: TGTGCCAGCAGGGGGGTCATTGGTACGCAGTATTTT. It translates to CASRGVIGTQYF.

This clone was detected a few times. The sample holds other DNA sequences that translate to the same CDR3. The chain uses TRBV20-1 and TRBJ2-7; D unclear. The CDR3 runs 13 residues. Trimming took 3 bases from V and 0 from J, leaving 9 bases between them. Germline CDR1 DFQATT, CDR2 SNEGSKA (reference sequence). The CDR3 sequence is CSARDGYSYEQYF. As DNA, the CDR3 is TGCAGTGCTAGGGACGGGTACTCCTACGAGCAGTACTTC.

This clone has more than one count but fewer than ten. The genes are TRBV6-1 and TRBJ2-7, with 7 bases that match TRBD2. V lost 7 bases and J lost 0; bases outside the gene matches: 12. Germline V gene sequence: CDR1 MNHNS, CDR2 SASEGT. The CDR3 runs to 16 residues. The CDR3 coding sequence is TGTGCCAGCAAGGTTGAGCCTAGCGGAGTCTCCTACGAGCAGTACTTC. Encoded protein: CASKVEPSGVSYEQYF.

This clone was detected only a few times. One end of the junction does not line up with germline, which may come from a read error. The CDR3 is CSTSDWAGPNTGELFF. The CDR3 DNA sequence: TGTTCCACCAGTGATTGGGCAGGGCCGAACACCGGGGAGCTGTTTTTT. The chain employs TRBV24-1 and TRBJ2-2; tentative D call: TRBD1 (5 bases). The germline gives CDR1 KGHDR, CDR2 SFDVKD. This CDR3 comprises 16 residues.

This clone is judged medium-sized. The germline gene is not matched at one end of the junction; a read error may be the cause. The chain has TRBV6-1 and TRBJ2-3; D perhaps matches TRBD2 (5 bases). The CDR3 extends over 8 amino acids. CDR1 and CDR2 from the germline V gene are MNHNS and SASEGT. CDR3 sequence (DNA): TGTGCCAGCACCCCAGAGGGCTTT. Translated, it gives CASTPEGF.

This chain links TRBV6-1 with TRBJ1-1; D not certain. The CDR3 is 12 amino acids. Germline V lookup: CDR1 MNHNS, CDR2 SASEGT. Trimming removed 7 bases at V and 8 bases at J, with 14 bases between. In DNA, the CDR3 is TGTGCCAGCATCCCACCTAGGGTCGAAGCTTTCTTT. It is translated as CASIPPRVEAFF.